The clone carrying this TCR beta chain was observed a few times. Antigen specificity is unknown. The sample belongs to a study of OX40 agonist ivuxolimab in advanced cancers. At the level of the study: The study treated patients with ivuxolimab, an agonistic anti-OX40 (CD134) antibody. Antecedent anti-PD-1, anti-PD-L1 or anti-CTLA-4 therapy was permissible, with roughly 40% having received some. Patients enrolled in dose escalation were diagnosed with hepatocellular carcinoma, melanoma, renal cell or head and neck cancer.

General study findings and limits: The CD4+ and CD8+ T cells in the blood had expanded clonally by week 6 at 0.1 to 3.0 mg/kg.

Trimming cost V 1 base and J 5 bases, with 12 bases left between them. Germline V CDR1 and CDR2: SGHKS, YYEKEE (reference sequence). The CDR3 has 14 residues. Using immunoSEQ multiplex PCR, the repertoire was profiled, and TCRdb retains in-frame clones only, with some absent. Among roughly 26,000 clones listed, 65% to 80% were seen once. This sequence originates from an adult with an advanced solid tumor such as melanoma, head and neck, liver or kidney cancer. The sequencing used CD4+ or CD8+ T cells sorted from blood, collected in a trial of the OX40 agonist ivuxolimab. V and J are TRBV5-5 and TRBJ1-2; no firm D call. In DNA, the CDR3 is TGTGCCAGCAGCTTGATATTAACCAGTTATGGCTACACCTTC. Encoded protein: CASSLILTSYGYTF.